This TCR beta chain comes out of a study of blood T cell repertoires in COVID-19. The CDR3 covers 14 residues. Per the germline V gene, CDR1 is MDHEN and CDR2 is SYDVKM. Trimming removed 8 bases at V and 3 bases at J, with 16 bases between. The repertoire was sequenced with immunoSEQ multiplex PCR; TCRdb's copy has only in-frame clones and lacks some. The data hold 55,000 to 80,000 clones, with 89% observed a single time. The sample consisted of peripheral blood. This receptor was taken from an elderly man with acute or convalescent COVID-19. The chain carries TRBV28 and TRBJ1-2; D is undetermined. Written as DNA, the CDR3 is TGTGCCAGCCAGCAAGACGACGGGGACTATGGCTACACCTTC. Translated: CASQQDDGDYGYTF.